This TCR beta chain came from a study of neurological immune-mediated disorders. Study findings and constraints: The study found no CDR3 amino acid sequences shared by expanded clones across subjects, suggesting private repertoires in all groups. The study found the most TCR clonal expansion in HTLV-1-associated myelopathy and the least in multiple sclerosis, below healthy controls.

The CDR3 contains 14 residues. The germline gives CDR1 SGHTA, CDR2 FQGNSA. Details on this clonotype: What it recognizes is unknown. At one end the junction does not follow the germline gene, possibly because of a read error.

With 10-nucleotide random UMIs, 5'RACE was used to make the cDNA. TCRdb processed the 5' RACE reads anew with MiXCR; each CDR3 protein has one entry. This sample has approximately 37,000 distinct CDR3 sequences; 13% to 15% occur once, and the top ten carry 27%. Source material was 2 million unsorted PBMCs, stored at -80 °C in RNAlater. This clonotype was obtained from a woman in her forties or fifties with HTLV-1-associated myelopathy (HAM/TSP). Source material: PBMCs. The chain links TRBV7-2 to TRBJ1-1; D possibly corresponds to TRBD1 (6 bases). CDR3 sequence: CASSETGCTTEALF. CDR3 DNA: TGTGCCAGCAGCGAAACAGGGTGTACGACTGAAGCTTTATTT.